This TCR beta chain was captured in a study of shared clonotypes between healthy human individuals. The germline V and J ends were trimmed by 3 bases and 3 bases, with 8 bases remaining between them. Germline V gives CDR1 KGHSH, CDR2 LQKENI. There are 13 residues in the CDR3. Libraries were prepared by immunoSEQ multiplex PCR; TCRdb keeps only in-frame clonotypes and omits some of them. The sample yields about 2,100,000 clones, about 92% seen once. Naive-designated CD8 cells lacked CD45RO, were positively enriched for CCR7, and omitted terminally differentiated effector memory CD45RA+ cells. The sequenced sample consisted of naive CD8+ T cells from PBMCs. This clonotype originated in a man aged 18 to 35 in good health. Some clones in this sample may be carry-over from other donors' samples. The chain combines TRBV18 with TRBJ2-5; D is unclear. For the CDR3, the DNA is TGTGCCAGCTCACCCCCCGGAGAAGAGACCCAGTACTTC. It is translated as CASSPPGEETQYF.